Included here is one T cell receptor (beta chain) sequence, with context. Patients at the Seattle site were enrolled during active infection and followed longitudinally. This sample stems from a study of blood T cell repertoires in COVID-19. Study details: PBMCs, B-cell-depleted T cells, or T cells were the source of the cDNA or gDNA that made up the material.

Germline V gene data show CDR1 as KGHSH and CDR2 as LQKENI. Trimming cost V 4 bases and J 4 bases; bases outside gene matches: 8. The CDR3 is 15 residues long. As originally analysed: Amplification with reference gene primers provided the estimates of nucleated cell counts. The data were produced by immunoSEQ multiplex PCR, yet TCRdb's version contains in-frame clones alone and is incomplete. The V and J calls and the clone size are those of that table, but D and trimming were determined from the DNA. The sample has roughly 410,000 clones; 87% are singletons. The sequence was obtained from a woman aged 55-69 years with COVID-19, enrolled during active disease. The rearrangement uses TRBV18 and TRBJ1-1; the match to TRBD1 covers 8 bases. Sequencing was done on a sample of peripheral blood. The CDR3 reads CASSLTGTGSTEAFF. For the CDR3, the DNA is TGTGCCAGCTCACTCACCGGGACAGGATCCACTGAAGCTTTCTTT. Full variable domain (outside the CDR3, taken from reference TRBV18 and TRBJ1-1): NAGVMQNPRHLVRRRGQEARLRCSPMKGHSHVYWYRQLPEEGLKFMVYLQKENIIDESGMPKERFSAEFPKEGPSILRIQQVVRGDSAAYFCASSLTGTGSTEAFFGQGTRLTVV.